This T cell receptor beta chain was captured by sequencing in a study of tumor and adjacent non-tumor tissue in lung cancer. Background on the study: The patients, around 9 men and 5 or 6 women, were roughly 30 to 80 with stage I to III disease. Points from the study as a whole: Compared with tumor, normal lung showed significantly lower TCR diversity.

A modified ARM-PCR protocol with three rounds of nested PCR amplified TCRbeta. TCRdb analysed the multiplex PCR reads with MiXCR anew, one entry per CDR3 protein. The sample carries some 74,000 distinct CDR3 sequences, roughly two thirds recorded once. This clonotype showed up many times. Its antigen remains unidentified. No cell sorting was done before RNA was extracted from the tissue. Germline V CDR1 and CDR2: MNHNS, SASEGT. The CDR3 sequence is 15 residues long. Between the trimmed V and J ends, which lost 2 bases and 0 bases, there was a span of 9 bases. The specimen was lung tumor tissue. The genes are TRBV6-1 and TRBJ2-3, with no clear D. The receptor comes from a woman aged 40 to 55 with non-small cell lung cancer. CDR3 region: CASSERQGSTDTQYF. The CDR3 DNA reads TGTGCCAGCAGTGAACGTCAAGGGAGCACAGATACGCAGTATTTT.